The clone carrying this TCR beta chain was observed many times. Its target is unknown. The beta constant-region primer was an equimolar mix of two oligonucleotides covering TRBC1 and TRBC2. Four rounds of PCR amplified the ligated cDNA using nested alpha and beta constant-region primers plus SP2. A single record per CDR3 protein comes from TCRdb applying MiXCR to the UMI-ligation and nested PCR reads. This sample has 70,000 to 95,000 distinct CDR3 sequences, with roughly 7% found just once. This specimen belongs to a study of naive and memory T cell subsets. Findings of the study overall: RNA-based TCR counts may shift with T cell activation and differentiation.

The CDR3 runs to 14 residues. V lost 5 bases, J lost 3 bases, and 11 bases lay in between. Germline lookup yields CDR1 MNHNY and CDR2 SVGAGI (reference sequence). The genes are TRBV6-6 and TRBJ1-5, with D unclear. This clonotype was obtained from a human donor in good health. Sequencing was carried out using central memory CD4+ T cells from blood. This CDR3 is CASSPRGLNQPQHF. The CDR3 region has the DNA TGTGCCAGCAGTCCGCGAGGCCTCAATCAGCCCCAGCATTTT.